This TCR beta chain was retrieved from a study of cytomegalovirus exposure and HLA in healthy donors. Concerning this clone: Its cognate antigen is unknown.

With V trimmed by 4 bases and J by 6 bases, 4 bases remained unmatched. Germline V gives CDR1 SGHDT, CDR2 YYEEEE. The CDR3 is 15 amino acids. The PCR was carried out with 60 Vbeta primers and 13 Jbeta primers. In the study's own analysis: An analysis that came later counted tens of millions of unique TCR beta chains, about 10 million shared. The table came from immunoSEQ multiplex PCR; TCRdb's copy has only in-frame clones and leaves some out. The V and J calls and clone size were taken over from that table, and D and trimming were inferred from the DNA. The profile covers about 76,000 clones, with roughly 70% appearing a single time and 4.9% taken by the ten largest. General observations from the study: Most of the CMV-associated TCR beta chains (in a later analysis) appeared to be HLA-restricted. CMV serostatus stood as the only immune exposure information on hand. A later analysis reportedly found that, within productive TCRs, an Asian-associated ancestry cluster had fewer N-insertions than the mean observed across the approximately 690 donors.

The chain is built from TRBV5-6 and TRBJ2-5, with TRBD2 identical over 15 bases. The sequenced sample consisted of PBMCs. The clonotype comes from a man in his sixties in good health and CMV-seropositive. CDR3 region: CASSLGLAGGQTQYF. The DNA for the CDR3 is TGTGCCAGCAGCCTGGGACTAGCGGGGGGTCAGACCCAGTACTTC.